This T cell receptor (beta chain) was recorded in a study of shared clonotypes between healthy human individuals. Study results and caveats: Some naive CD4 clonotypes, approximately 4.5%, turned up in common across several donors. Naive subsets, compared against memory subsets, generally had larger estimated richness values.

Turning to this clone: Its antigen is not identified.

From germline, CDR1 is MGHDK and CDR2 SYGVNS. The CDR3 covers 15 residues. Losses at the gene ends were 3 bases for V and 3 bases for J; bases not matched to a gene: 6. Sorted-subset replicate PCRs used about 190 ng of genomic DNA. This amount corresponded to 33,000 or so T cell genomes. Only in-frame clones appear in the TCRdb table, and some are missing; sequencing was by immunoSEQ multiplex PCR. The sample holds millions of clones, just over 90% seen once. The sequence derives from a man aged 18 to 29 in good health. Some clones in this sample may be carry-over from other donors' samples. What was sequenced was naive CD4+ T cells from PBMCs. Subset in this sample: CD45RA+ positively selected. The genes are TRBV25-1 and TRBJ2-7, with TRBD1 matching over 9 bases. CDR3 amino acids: CASSDEDRGFYEQYF. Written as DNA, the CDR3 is TGTGCCAGCAGTGACGAGGACAGGGGTTTCTACGAGCAGTACTTC.